A selection of T cell receptor beta chains follows, all from one sample in a study of cytomegalovirus exposure and HLA in healthy donors. Repertoires were generated with immunoSEQ multiplex PCR, while TCRdb's copy carries only in-frame clones and drops some. This table holds over 150,000 clones, around 80% found once. The sample taken for sequencing was PBMCs. The receptors shown here come from a woman aged 25 to 39 in good health and CMV-seropositive. Both conserved end residues are part of each CDR3. Clone size, where shown, is once, few, many, or a class for clones that have expanded.

TRBJ2-7 | TRBV15 | NA | CATSRVTSGSSYEQYF
TRBJ1-4 | TRBV28 | NA | CASSEGDRGRTNEKLFF
TRBJ2-7 | TRBV19 | NA | CASSTVPYEQYF
TRBJ1-5 | TRBV6-5 | NA | CASRPVAGSNQPQHF
TRBJ2-1 | TRBV6-1 | NA | CASSRLAGVVEQFF
TRBJ2-7 | TRBV6-1 | NA | CASVALTGGPYEQYF
TRBJ1-5 | TRBV7-8 | NA | CASSLDFGGGVWQPQHF
TRBJ2-1 | TRBV5-1 | NA | CASSLDSREGLNEQFF
TRBJ1-4 | TRBV7-9 | NA | CASVVGGSTTNEKLFF
TRBJ2-7 | TRBV12-1 | many | CASSFDPVSSYEQYF
TRBJ2-1 | TRBV29-1 | NA | CSVGRALAGVYNEQFF
TRBJ2-4 | TRBV23-1 | NA | CASSQSSKQRNIQYF
TRBJ1-5 | TRBV2 | NA | CASKKMDRVGDSNQPQHF
TRBJ2-4 | TRBV6-1 | NA | CASSEEVGIQYF
TRBJ2-7 | TRBV6-5 | NA | CASSYSLAETYEQYF
TRBJ2-5 | TRBV18 | NA | CASSPTRDQETQYF
TRBJ1-2 | TRBV29-1 | few | CSVRVEYGYTF
TRBJ2-7 | TRBV7-9 | few | CASSSSGPYEQYF
TRBJ1-5 | TRBV27 | NA | CASSFGAPNQPQHF
TRBJ2-1 | TRBV19 | NA | CASSNKREGLNEQFF
TRBJ2-7 | TRBV6-5 | NA | CASSSGLRVAYEQYF
TRBJ1-1 | TRBV7-6 | NA | CASSPGGVNTEAFF
TRBJ1-2 | TRBV9 | NA | CASSVDRGENTIYGYTF
TRBJ1-5 | TRBV6-1 | NA | CASSERYSNQPQHF
TRBJ2-7 | TRBV6-5 | NA | CASSPGHQPYEQYF
TRBJ2-2 | TRBV7-7 | few | CASSLVAGSGELFF
TRBJ2-1 | TRBV11-3 | NA | CASSPGTSGSRQFF
TRBJ2-3 | TRBV7-9 | NA | CASSSQRAGGPDTQYF
TRBJ1-5 | TRBV10-3 | NA | CAISLHGRDNQPQHF
TRBJ1-5 | TRBV19 | NA | CASSSSTGSYQPQHF
TRBJ1-2 | TRBV6-1 | few | CATQINYGYTF
TRBJ2-5 | TRBV28 | NA | CASSPQGLWETQYF
TRBJ2-5 | TRBV27 | NA | CASSLSGLAGRGETQYF
TRBJ2-3 | TRBV19 | NA | CASSVSGDTDTQYF
TRBJ1-2 | TRBV19 | NA | CASSLVSREVFDGYTF
TRBJ2-7 | TRBV5-1 | NA | CASSPSMRDGDEQYF
TRBJ2-7 | TRBV10-3 | NA | CAISAGGDRTAYEQYF
TRBJ2-5 | TRBV2 | NA | CASRPDQKTQYF
TRBJ2-5 | TRBV9 | NA | CASSVAAGEETQYF
TRBJ1-5 | TRBV5-6 | NA | CASSLQNSNQPQHF
TRBJ1-1 | TRBV2 | NA | CASSDYRNTEAFF
TRBJ2-7 | TRBV5-4 | few | CASSPGGTGGYEQYF
TRBJ2-1 | TRBV13 | NA | CASSSRDSLGNEQFF
TRBJ2-1 | TRBV5-4 | NA | CASSKATSRNNEQFF
TRBJ1-2 | TRBV7-3 | few | CRFGGNYGYTF
TRBJ2-1 | TRBV5-1 | NA | CASSTRQGDSYNEQFF
TRBJ2-7 | TRBV7-2 | NA | CASSQDRGSGEQYF
TRBJ1-2 | TRBV5-6 | NA | CASSPRTDSTNGYTF
TRBJ2-7 | TRBV27 | NA | CASRGDRLYEQYF
TRBJ2-1 | TRBV15 | NA | CATSMLSGTSYNEQFF
TRBJ2-7 | TRBV27 | NA | CASSLAGSEEQYF
TRBJ2-7 | TRBV5-5 | NA | CASTRGGSYEQYF
TRBJ2-3 | TRBV2 | NA | CASSEGRSTDTQYF
TRBJ1-1 | TRBV11-2 | NA | CASKLPGGSTEAFF
TRBJ2-1 | TRBV7-3 | NA | CASTRGTSGSDEQFF